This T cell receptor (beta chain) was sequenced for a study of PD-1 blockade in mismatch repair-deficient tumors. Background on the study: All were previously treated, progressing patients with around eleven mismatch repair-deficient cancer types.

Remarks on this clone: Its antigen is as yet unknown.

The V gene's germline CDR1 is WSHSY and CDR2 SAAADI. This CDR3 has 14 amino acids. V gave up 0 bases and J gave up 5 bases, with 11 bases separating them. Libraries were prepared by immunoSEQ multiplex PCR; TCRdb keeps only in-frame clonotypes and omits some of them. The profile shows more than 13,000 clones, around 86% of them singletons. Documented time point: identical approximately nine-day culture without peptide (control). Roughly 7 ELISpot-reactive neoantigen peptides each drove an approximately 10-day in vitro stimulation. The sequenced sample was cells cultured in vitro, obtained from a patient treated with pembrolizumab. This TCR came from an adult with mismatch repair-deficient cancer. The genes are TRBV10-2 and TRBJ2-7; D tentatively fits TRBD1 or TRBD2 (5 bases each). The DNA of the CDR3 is TGCGCCAGCAGTGAGTCTCTAGGGGACCACGAGCAGTACTTC. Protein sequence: CASSESLGDHEQYF.